These 30 T cell receptor beta chains originate from one sample sequenced in a study of T cell repertoires in cytomegalovirus infection. Each CDR3 protein gets one entry after TCRdb re-called the reads with MiXCR. The table has about 740,000 distinct CDR3 sequences, 35% seen once. Material for sequencing was PBMCs. These receptors were taken from a human donor in good health (CMV status not recorded). Some clones in this sample may be carry-over from other donors' samples.

Concerning this clonotype itself: Without the conserved terminal phenylalanine or tryptophan, this CDR3 likely stems from a read error. The J gene is TRBJ2-1, the V gene TRBV7-2; tentative D call: TRBD2 (5 bases). CDR1 and CDR2 from the germline V gene are SGHTA and FQGNSA. V gave up 1 base and J gave up 7 bases, with 20 bases separating them. CDR3 size: 17 residues. This CDR3 is CASSLVVARGVRNEQFC. In nucleotides, the CDR3 is TGTGCCAGCAGCTTAGTTGTCGCCCGGGGAGTCCGGAATGAGCAGTTCTGC.

This clonotype showed up just a few times. The V call is TRBV7-9, the J call TRBJ2-3, with 11 bases aligning to TRBD2. The germline V gene encodes CDR1 SEHNR and CDR2 FQNEAQ (reference sequence). This CDR3 has 20 amino acids. J lost 0 bases, V lost 5 bases, and 16 bases had no gene match. This chain's CDR3 is CASSPGTLAGGLTSTDTQYF. CDR3 in DNA: TGTGCCAGCAGCCCCGGCACCCTAGCGGGAGGCTTAACTAGCACAGATACGCAGTATTTT. Variable domain in full (rest from reference TRBV7-9 and TRBJ2-3): DTGVSQNPRHKITKRGQNVTFRCDPISEHNRLYWYRQTLGQGPEFLTYFQNEAQLEKSRLLSDRFSAERPKGSFSTLEIQRTEQGDSAMYLCASSPGTLAGGLTSTDTQYFGPGTRLTVL.

This clonotype was counted ten times or more. The chain links TRBV7-9 to TRBJ2-3; D unclear. The V gene lost 9 bases and the J gene lost 1 base, with 8 bases spanning the gap. CDR3 length: 12 amino acids. Germline CDR1 SEHNR, CDR2 FQNEAQ (reference sequence). In DNA form, the CDR3 reads TGTGCCAGTGGAAGAGGCACAGATACGCAGTATTTT. It translates to CASGRGTDTQYF.

The chain has TRBV6-1 and TRBJ2-7; weak D call: TRBD1 (6 bases). Trimming removed 7 bases from V and 1 base from J, with 14 bases in between. This CDR3 is 14 amino acids long. Germline CDR1 and CDR2: MNHNS and SASEGT. The CDR3: CASTQGPISYEQYF. The CDR3 nucleotides read TGTGCCAGCACTCAGGGGCCGATATCCTACGAGCAGTACTTC.

This clonotype was seen a few times. Here the CDR3 reads CATGQIATNEKLFF. CDR3 sequence (DNA): TGTGCCACCGGACAGATTGCAACTAATGAAAAACTGTTTTTT. J is TRBJ1-4 and V is TRBV7-9; weak D call: TRBD1 (6 bases). The CDR3 is 14 amino acids. Trimming pared 10 bases from V and 0 bases from J, leaving 12 bases between. Germline CDR1 and CDR2: SEHNR and FQNEAQ (reference sequence).

The V call is TRBV19, the J call TRBJ1-2; 7 bases fit TRBD1. J lost 5 bases, V lost 7 bases, and 13 bases had no gene match. The CDR3 totals 15 residues. CDR1 LNHDA and CDR2 SQIVND come from the germline V gene (reference sequence). This CDR3 is CASTLGLQGRYGYTF. The CDR3 region has the DNA TGTGCCAGTACCTTGGGCCTACAGGGGCGGTATGGCTACACCTTC.

V usage is TRBV28 and J usage is TRBJ2-5; D is unclear. From germline, CDR1 is MDHEN and CDR2 SYDVKM. V gave up 4 bases and J gave up 0 bases, with 15 bases separating them. There are 16 residues in the CDR3. This CDR3 reads CASSSPQVGYQETQYF. The CDR3 bases are TGTGCCAGCAGTTCCCCGCAGGTGGGGTACCAAGAGACCCAGTACTTC.

This clonotype showed up just a few times. J is TRBJ2-7 and V is TRBV7-9, with D perhaps TRBD1 (5 bases). Germline V CDR1 and CDR2: SEHNR, FQNEAQ (reference sequence). The CDR3 covers 15 residues. With 6 bases removed from V and 2 bases from J, the gap between germline ends came to 17 bases. Here the CDR3 reads CASSTTGALPYEQYF. The CDR3 DNA sequence: TGTGCCAGCAGTACTACAGGCGCCCTTCCCTACGAGCAGTACTTC.

This clonotype was seen a few times. The rearrangement uses TRBV7-4 and TRBJ1-4; 7 bases match TRBD1. CDR1 and CDR2 (germline): SGHVT, SQSDAQ. The CDR3 extends over 18 amino acids. The V segment lost 3 bases and the J segment 5 bases; nucleotides outside the gene matches: 15. CDR3 DNA sequence: TGTGCCAGCAGCTTTTATATCGGCCTTGGGACAGCGAATGAAAAACTGTTTTTT. Protein sequence: CASSFYIGLGTANEKLFF.

For this clonotype: This CDR3 is missing its conserved last phenylalanine or tryptophan, likely due to a read error. V usage is TRBV27 and J usage is TRBJ2-1; D is ambiguous. The V gene lost 5 bases and the J gene lost 3 bases, with 2 bases spanning the gap. Per germline, CDR1 MNHEY and CDR2 SMNVEV (reference sequence). CDR3 size: 11 residues. The DNA of the CDR3 is TGTGCCAGCAGTCTCTACAATGAGCAGTTCGTC. Amino acids: CASSLYNEQFV.

This clonotype was counted at least ten times. V is TRBV7-8 and J is TRBJ1-3; D remains unclear. Trimming took off 4 bases at V and 0 bases at J, with 13 bases between the two ends. The V gene's germline CDR1 is SGHVS and CDR2 FQNEAQ. The CDR3 consists of 16 residues. The CDR3 reads CASSSGREASGNTIYF. The CDR3 bases are TGTGCCAGCAGCTCTGGGCGGGAAGCCTCTGGAAACACCATATATTTT.

This clonotype was counted a few times. This chain's CDR3 is CASSKQEAGHNEQFF. DNA of the CDR3: TGTGCCAGCAGTAAGCAGGAAGCGGGCCACAATGAGCAGTTCTTC. The chain is built from TRBV6-1 and TRBJ2-1; D perhaps matches TRBD2 (6 bases). This CDR3 is 15 amino acids long. Deletions cut 5 bases from V and 5 bases from J, with 16 bases between. CDR1 and CDR2 from the germline V gene are MNHNS and SASEGT.

The table lists this clonotype with a few counts. The chain is built from TRBV5-4 and TRBJ2-1, with a possible D match to TRBD1 (6 bases). The CDR3 contains 13 residues. The germline CDR1 and CDR2 sequences are SGHNT and YYREEE (reference sequence). V shed 4 bases and J shed 6 bases, with 11 bases lying between them. CDR3 sequence (DNA): TGTGCCAGCAGCCCAGGGGTTAGCAATGAGCAGTTCTTC. Its translation: CASSPGVSNEQFF. Drawing the rest from reference TRBV5-4 and TRBJ2-1, the complete variable domain is ETGVTQSPTHLIKTRGQQVTLRCSSQSGHNTVSWYQQALGQGPQFIFQYYREEENGRGNFPPRFSGLQFPNYSSELNVNALELDDSALYLCASSPGVSNEQFFGPGTRLTVL.

This clonotype was seen just once. The V and J genes are TRBV13 and TRBJ2-7, with D maybe TRBD2 (6 bases). Between the trimmed V and J ends, which lost 4 bases and 3 bases, there was a span of 16 bases. The CDR3 runs 15 residues. From germline, CDR1 is PRHDT and CDR2 FYEKMQ (reference sequence). The CDR3 nucleotides are TGTGCCAGCAGCTCAAACAGGAGAGCGGGCTACGAGCAGTACTTC. This encodes CASSSNRRAGYEQYF.

V usage is TRBV4-1 and J usage is TRBJ1-1; 9 bases line up with TRBD1. The CDR3 covers 17 residues. V dropped 1 base and J dropped 3; count of bases not matched to a gene: 9. The V gene's germline CDR1 is MGHRA and CDR2 YSYEKL. The CDR3 loop is CASSQVGHRGPDTEAFF. CDR3 in DNA: TGCGCCAGCAGCCAAGTAGGTCACAGGGGGCCTGACACTGAAGCTTTCTTT.

This clonotype appeared many times. The chain recombines TRBV7-6 with TRBJ2-2, with D tentatively TRBD1 or TRBD2 (5 bases each). Trimming removed 3 bases from V and 2 bases from J, with 22 bases in between. Germline lookup yields CDR1 SGHVS and CDR2 FNYEAQ. This CDR3 has 19 residues. The CDR3, as DNA: TGTGCCAGCAGCTTGCCCCCAGGGAGTGGTTCCCTAAACACCGGGGAGCTGTTTTTT. Amino acid sequence: CASSLPPGSGSLNTGELFF.

Many counts were recorded for this clonotype. The rearrangement uses TRBV7-6 and TRBJ2-1, with 11 bases that match TRBD1. Germline values: CDR1 SGHVS, CDR2 FNYEAQ. CDR3 size: 18 residues. V was pared by 1 base and J by 4 bases, with 9 bases of the junction left unmatched. The CDR3 DNA reads TGTGCCAGCAGCTTAGGGACAGGGGGCAATTTGCTGTACAATGAGCAGTTCTTC. It specifies CASSLGTGGNLLYNEQFF.

The rearrangement links TRBV12-3 or TRBV12-4 to TRBJ1-5; D not certain. This CDR3 spans 14 amino acids. V lost 0 bases, J lost 5 bases, and 8 bases lay in between. CDR3 protein: CASSLAAFYQPQHF. The CDR3, as DNA: TGTGCCAGCAGTTTAGCCGCATTCTATCAGCCCCAGCATTTT.

This clonotype came up a few times. CDR3 sequence (DNA): TGTGCCAGCAGCCGGGGACAGAGCCGCACAGATACGCAGTATTTT. This codes for CASSRGQSRTDTQYF. The rearrangement joins TRBV7-2 to TRBJ2-3, with 7 bases fitting TRBD1. This CDR3 contains 15 residues. Germline V gives CDR1 SGHTA, CDR2 FQGNSA. The ends lost 5 bases at V and 1 base at J; junction bases unmatched: 6.

Turning to this clonotype: One junction end does not reproduce the germline sequence, and a read error may be involved. The chain is built from TRBV12-3 or TRBV12-4 and TRBJ2-1; weak D call: TRBD1 (6 bases). This CDR3 has 17 residues. CDR3 region: CARSFSSTGYSYNEQFF. CDR3 DNA: TGTGCCAGGAGTTTTTCTTCTACAGGGTACTCCTACAATGAGCAGTTCTTC.

This chain links TRBV7-3 with TRBJ2-3, with TRBD2 matching 8 bases. The CDR3 totals 15 residues. Germline CDR1 and CDR2: SGHTA and FQGTGA. The trim removed 3 bases at V and 6 bases at J, leaving 8 bases unmatched. The CDR3 here is CASSLTGGPGDTQYF. The CDR3 nucleotides are TGTGCCAGCAGCTTGACGGGGGGGCCAGGTGATACGCAGTATTTT.

This chain uses TRBV6-5 with TRBJ2-7, with D tentatively TRBD1 (6 bases). The germline V and J ends were trimmed by 2 bases and 5 bases, with 13 bases remaining between them. Germline V gene data show CDR1 as MNHEY and CDR2 as SVGAGI. The CDR3 covers 14 residues. The CDR3 coding sequence is TGTGCCAGCAGTTACGGAACAGGGTCGGACGAGCAGTACTTC. As protein: CASSYGTGSDEQYF.

The CDR3 region is CASSYSRTGAVDEQFF. CDR3 bases: TGTGCCAGCAGTTACAGTCGGACAGGGGCTGTAGATGAGCAGTTCTTC. The V gene is TRBV6-6, the J gene TRBJ2-1; 9 bases are shared with TRBD1. Germline V gene sequence: CDR1 MNHNY, CDR2 SVGAGI (reference sequence). The CDR3 totals 16 residues. The J segment lost 8 bases and the V segment lost 2 bases, leaving 10 bases of the junction unmatched.

This clonotype was detected a few times. The V gene is TRBV12-3 or TRBV12-4, the J gene TRBJ2-3; 11 bases align to TRBD2. The CDR3 covers 17 residues. V lost 7 bases and J lost 2; bases outside the gene matches: 11. This CDR3 reads CASKLAGGPSLTDTQYF. CDR3 coding DNA: TGTGCCAGCAAGCTAGCGGGGGGACCCAGCCTCACAGATACGCAGTATTTT.

This clonotype was recorded many times. The V and J genes are TRBV7-9 and TRBJ1-2; 8 positions match TRBD1. The ends lost 1 base at V and 4 bases at J; junction bases unmatched: 20. Germline CDR1 and CDR2: SEHNR and FQNEAQ (reference sequence). This CDR3 comprises 20 residues. In DNA form, the CDR3 reads TGTGCCAGCAGCTTAGAGGGACAGGCGGCTGGCTCTCCCCTATTCTATGGCTACACCTTC. Its protein is CASSLEGQAAGSPLFYGYTF.

There are a few counts of this clonotype. The chain joins TRBV2 to TRBJ1-2, with 7 nucleotides matching TRBD1. The CDR3 covers 13 residues. CDR1 and CDR2 (germline): SNHLY, FYNNEI. With V trimmed by 7 bases and J by 4 bases, 6 bases remained unmatched. The CDR3 region has the DNA TGTGCCAGCAAGGGACAGACGATCTATGGCTACACCTTC. Translation: CASKGQTIYGYTF.

The chain uses TRBV7-2 and TRBJ2-1, with D perhaps being TRBD1 or TRBD2 (5 bases each). V dropped 5 bases and J dropped 13 bases, with 21 bases sitting between them. The CDR3 length is 14 residues. Germline CDR1 reads SGHTA; CDR2 reads FQGNSA. The DNA for the CDR3 is TGTGCCAGCAGCCGTAACCTTGGGACCCTGGGACAGTTCTTC. Protein product: CASSRNLGTLGQFF.

This clonotype was observed a few times. V and J are TRBV5-6 and TRBJ2-4; TRBD1 agrees at 7 bases. This CDR3 comprises 19 residues. V shed 1 base, J shed 0 bases, and the junction held 13 bases outside the gene matches. The germline V gene has CDR1 SGHDT and CDR2 YYEEEE. The CDR3 nucleotides read TGTGCCAGCAGCTTGTTCCGGGACAGATTTAAGCTAGCCAAAAACATTCAGTACTTC. Its translation is CASSLFRDRFKLAKNIQYF.

This clonotype showed up just a few times. The V gene is TRBV5-5, the J gene TRBJ2-7; D is perhaps TRBD1 (5 bases). Germline-derived CDR1 and CDR2 are SGHKS and YYEKEE (reference sequence). V was cut by 0 bases and J by 7 bases, with 11 bases left in between. The CDR3 length is 13 residues. The CDR3, as DNA: TGTGCCAGCAGCTTGGGGGGCAGGCTGGAGCAGTACTTC. It yields the protein CASSLGGRLEQYF. The full variable domain, with the rest looked up from reference TRBV5-5 and TRBJ2-7, is DAGVTQSPTHLIKTRGQQVTLRCSPISGHKSVSWYQQVLGQGPQFIFQYYEKEERGRGNFPDRFSARQFPNYSSELNVNALLLGDSALYLCASSLGGRLEQYFGPGTRLTVT.

The chain uses TRBV11-2 and TRBJ1-5, with D hard to call. CDR1 SGHAT and CDR2 FQNNGV come from the germline V gene. The V and J ends lost 9 bases and 3 bases respectively, with 12 bases between them. The CDR3 totals 13 residues. The CDR3 region is CASRGGLNQPQHF. CDR3 bases: TGTGCCAGTCGGGGTGGGCTCAATCAGCCCCAGCATTTT.